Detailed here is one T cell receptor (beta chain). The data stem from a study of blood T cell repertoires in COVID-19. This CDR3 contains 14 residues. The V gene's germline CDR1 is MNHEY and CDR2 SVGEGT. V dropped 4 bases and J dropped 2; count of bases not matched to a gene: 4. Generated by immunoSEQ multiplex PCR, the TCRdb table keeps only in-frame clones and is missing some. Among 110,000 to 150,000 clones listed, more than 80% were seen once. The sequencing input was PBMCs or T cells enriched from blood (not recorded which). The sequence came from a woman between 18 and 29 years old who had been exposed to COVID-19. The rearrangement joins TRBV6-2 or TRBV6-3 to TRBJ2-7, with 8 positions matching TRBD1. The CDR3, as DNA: TGTGCCAGCAGTTTGGACAGGGTTGCCTACGAGCAGTACTTC. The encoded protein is CASSLDRVAYEQYF.